A single sample is the source of the 5 T cell receptor beta chains below, sequenced in a study of cytomegalovirus exposure and HLA in healthy donors. Researchers ran the PCR with 60 Vbeta and 13 Jbeta primers. Produced via immunoSEQ multiplex PCR; TCRdb's table is partial and in-frame only. The sample contains about 190,000 clones, about 81% of which appear only once. Specimen: PBMCs. Every receptor here comes from a woman aged 25 to 45 in good health and CMV-seronegative.

This rearrangement joins TRBV5-1 to TRBJ2-2, with D maybe TRBD2 (5 bases). The CDR3 is made up of 13 amino acids. CDR1 and CDR2 (germline): SGHRS, YFSETQ. V gave up 1 base and J gave up 7 bases, with 8 bases separating them. The DNA of the CDR3 is TGCGCCAGCAGCTTGCGACGGGACGGGGAGCTGTTTTTT. Its translation is CASSLRRDGELFF.

The CDR3 nucleotides are TGTGCCAGCAGCTTAGGAATTAGCACTGAAGCTTTCTTT. This codes for CASSLGISTEAFF. This chain uses TRBV7-2 with TRBJ1-1, with D hard to call. V dropped 1 base and J dropped 4 bases, with 7 bases sitting between them. Germline V lookup: CDR1 SGHTA, CDR2 FQGNSA. The length of the CDR3 is 13 residues.

The chain uses TRBV11-2 and TRBJ2-7; tentatively, D is TRBD1 (6 bases). Trimming shortened V by 1 base and J by 6 bases, and 10 bases separated the two germline ends. Germline-derived CDR1 and CDR2 are SGHAT and FQNNGV. The CDR3 length is 13 residues. Here the CDR3 reads CASSLGRGGEQYF. Here the CDR3 DNA reads TGTGCCAGCAGCTTAGGCAGGGGCGGCGAGCAGTACTTC. The variable domain in full, completed from reference TRBV11-2 and TRBJ2-7, reads EAGVAQSPRYKIIEKRQSVAFWCNPISGHATLYWYQQILGQGPKLLIQFQNNGVVDDSQLPKDRFSAERLKGVDSTLKIQPAKLEDSAVYLCASSLGRGGEQYFGPGTRLTVT.

This chain's CDR3 is CASSQDPGYGNTIYF. For the CDR3, the DNA is TGCGCCAGCAGCCAAGATCCAGGGTATGGAAACACCATATATTTT. V and J are TRBV4-1 and TRBJ1-3; a possible D gene is TRBD1 (5 bases). Trimming stripped 0 bases from V and 3 bases from J, with 9 bases between. Germline V lookup: CDR1 MGHRA, CDR2 YSYEKL. There are 15 residues in the CDR3.

The count of this clone is one. This chain links TRBV5-1 with TRBJ2-3, with a possible D match to TRBD1 (5 bases). V lost 3 bases and J lost 2, with 10 bases in between. The CDR3 runs to 14 residues. Germline CDR1 and CDR2: SGHRS and YFSETQ. The CDR3 here is CASSWGPSTDTQYF. The CDR3 DNA is TGCGCCAGCAGCTGGGGCCCCTCCACAGATACGCAGTATTTT.